What follows is one TCR beta chain and its context. The CDR3 has 14 residues. The germline V gene has CDR1 MDHEN and CDR2 SYDVKM. Between the trimmed V and J ends, which lost 6 bases and 5 bases, there was a span of 14 bases. These data come from a study of technical replicates of blood from a handful of donors. Profiling relied on immunoSEQ multiplex PCR, and the TCRdb table lists in-frame clones only, not all of them. This table holds some 70,000 clones, about 90% found once. The specimen was T cells isolated from PBMCs. This TCR was sampled from a human donor in good health. The gene calls are TRBV28 and TRBJ1-3, with D tentatively TRBD1 (5 bases). As DNA, the CDR3 is TGTGCCAGCAGCCCCGGGGGGGTAAGAAACACCATATATTTT. Translated, it gives CASSPGGVRNTIYF. Full variable domain (rest looked up from reference TRBV28 and TRBJ1-3): DVKVTQSSRYLVKRTGEKVFLECVQDMDHENMFWYRQDPGLGLRLIYFSYDVKMKEKGDIPEGYSVSREKKERFSLILESASTNQTSMYLCASSPGGVRNTIYFGEGSWLTVV.